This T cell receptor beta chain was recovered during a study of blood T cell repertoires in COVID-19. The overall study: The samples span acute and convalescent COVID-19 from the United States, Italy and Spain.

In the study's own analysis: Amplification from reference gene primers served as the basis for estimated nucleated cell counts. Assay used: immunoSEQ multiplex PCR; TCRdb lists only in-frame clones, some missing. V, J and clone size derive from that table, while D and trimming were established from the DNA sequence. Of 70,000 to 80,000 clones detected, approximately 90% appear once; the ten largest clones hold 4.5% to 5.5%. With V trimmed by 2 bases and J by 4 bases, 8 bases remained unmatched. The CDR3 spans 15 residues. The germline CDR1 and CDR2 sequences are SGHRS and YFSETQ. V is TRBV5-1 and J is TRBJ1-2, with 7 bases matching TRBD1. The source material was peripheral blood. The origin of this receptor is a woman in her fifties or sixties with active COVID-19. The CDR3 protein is CASSFNPGQSYGYTF. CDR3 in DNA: TGCGCCAGCAGCTTCAATCCGGGACAGTCCTATGGCTACACCTTC.